The TCR beta chain under discussion was sequenced for a study of blood T cells in healthy people across ages. Study-level points and caveats: The recorded TCR beta diversity per million T cells decreased in a roughly linear manner with age. Conclusively comparing naive with antigen-experienced cells was impossible with unsorted PBMCs.

Combining a sample-barcoded 5' primer with a J-beta primer mix, a second PCR ran for about 7 to 11 cycles. Every cDNA molecule bore a tag from a template-switch adaptor containing 12 random nucleotides. TCRdb called the 5' RACE reads again in MiXCR, with one record for every CDR3 protein. The sample includes some 700,000 distinct CDR3 sequences, about 24% of them seen just once. V was clipped by 6 bases and J by 2 bases; unmatched bases: 14. There are 18 residues in the CDR3. Of note for this clonotype: Its matching antigen is unknown.

The specimen was blood. This sequence was found in a man between 70 and 80 years old in good health. The V gene is TRBV12-3 or TRBV12-4, the J gene TRBJ1-4; 8 bases map to TRBD1. The CDR3 sequence is CASRTDRDDFSTNEKLFF. In DNA form, the CDR3 reads TGTGCCAGCAGGACGGACAGGGATGATTTTAGCACTAATGAAAAACTGTTTTTT.